A single sample is the source of the 30 T cell receptor beta chains below, sequenced in a study of T cells in tuberculosis. The table came from immunoSEQ multiplex PCR; TCRdb's copy has only in-frame clones and leaves some out. The sample yields about 40,000 clones, roughly 94% seen once. The time point was: new active TB diagnosis, blood taken before or within 7 days of starting treatment. The specimen was PBMCs, collected at tuberculosis diagnosis. The receptors shown here come from an adult with tuberculosis.

The chain uses TRBV5-8 and TRBJ1-2, with D unclear. Germline V gives CDR1 SGHTS, CDR2 YDEGEE. Between the trimmed V and J ends, which lost 4 bases and 6 bases, there was a span of 7 bases. The CDR3 length is 11 residues. The CDR3 nucleotides read TGTGCCAGCAGCCCTACTAATGGCTACACCTTC. The encoded protein is CASSPTNGYTF.

The chain combines TRBV7-8 with TRBJ2-5, with D possibly TRBD2 on 5 matching bases. Germline V gives CDR1 SGHVS, CDR2 FQNEAQ. The V and J ends lost 1 base and 5 bases respectively, with 8 bases between them. The CDR3 has 13 residues. The chain's CDR3 is CASSLDRGETQYF. The CDR3 DNA reads as TGTGCCAGCAGCTTAGATCGCGGGGAGACCCAGTACTTC.

In DNA form, the CDR3 reads TGTGCCAGTTCAAGCGGGACTCCAGCTGGATACGAGCAGTACTTC. It codes for CASSSGTPAGYEQYF. V gene TRBV19 combines with J gene TRBJ2-7; 7 bases match TRBD2. Trimming at V came to 8 bases and at J to 4 bases, leaving 14 bases not matched to a gene. This CDR3 comprises 15 residues. Germline V CDR1 and CDR2: LNHDA, SQIVND (reference sequence).

The chain employs TRBV5-1 and TRBJ2-3; 8 positions match TRBD2. The germline gives CDR1 SGHRS, CDR2 YFSETQ. Unmatched junction bases numbered 2, after V lost 0 bases and J lost 5 bases. This CDR3 has 14 residues. This CDR3 reads CASSLGTSLDTQYF. In nucleotides, the CDR3 is TGCGCCAGCAGCTTGGGGACTAGCCTAGATACGCAGTATTTT.

The chain links TRBV4-2 to TRBJ1-1, with 9 bases matching TRBD1. Losses at the gene ends were 5 bases for V and 5 bases for J; bases not matched to a gene: 6. The CDR3 contains 14 residues. Germline V gene data show CDR1 as LGHNA and CDR2 as YNFKEQ. CDR3 sequence (DNA): TGTGCCAGCAGCTTCCGACAGGGGGGAACTGAAGCTTTCTTT. Translated: CASSFRQGGTEAFF.

The rearrangement links TRBV19 to TRBJ2-7, with 7 bases fitting TRBD1. Germline V CDR1 and CDR2: LNHDA, SQIVND (reference sequence). This CDR3 is 16 amino acids long. Trimming cost V 7 bases and J 3 bases; bases outside gene matches: 15. The CDR3 DNA reads as TGTGCCAGTACTAATACCGTCGACAGGGATATCTACGAGCAGTACTTC. Encoded protein: CASTNTVDRDIYEQYF. Based on the CDR3 plus reference TRBV19 and TRBJ2-7, the full variable domain is DGGITQSPKYLFRKEGQNVTLSCEQNLNHDAMYWYRQDPGQGLRLIYYSQIVNDFQKGDIAEGYSVSREKKESFPLTVTSAQKNPTAFYLCASTNTVDRDIYEQYFGPGTRLTVT.

The chain is built from TRBV4-3 and TRBJ2-5; 9 positions match TRBD1. Germline loops: CDR1 LGHNA, CDR2 YSLEER. The CDR3 length is 15 residues. Trimming removed 5 bases from V and 5 bases from J; junction bases left unmatched: 9. DNA for the CDR3: TGCGCCAGCAGCGACCCGGGACAGGGTTGGGAGACCCAGTACTTC. As protein: CASSDPGQGWETQYF.

The J gene is TRBJ1-2, the V gene TRBV11-3; 10 bases fit TRBD1. The V gene end was trimmed by 4 bases and the J gene end by 4 bases; junction bases not matched to a gene: 6. Germline values: CDR1 SGHNT, CDR2 YENEEA. The CDR3 sequence is 15 residues long. The CDR3 loop is CASSSWTGGCYGYTF. For the CDR3, the DNA is TGTGCCAGCAGCTCCTGGACAGGGGGGTGCTATGGCTACACCTTC.

This chain uses TRBV30 with TRBJ1-5; tentative D call: TRBD1 (6 bases). This CDR3 region has 13 residues. Germline lookup yields CDR1 GTSNPN and CDR2 SVGIG (reference sequence). With 4 bases removed from V and 5 bases from J, the gap between germline ends came to 12 bases. The CDR3 region is CAWTPQGDQPQHF. The CDR3 DNA is TGTGCCTGGACTCCACAGGGCGATCAGCCCCAGCATTTT. Based on the CDR3 plus reference TRBV30 and TRBJ1-5, the full variable domain is SQTIHQWPATLVQPVGSPLSLECTVEGTSNPNLYWYRQAAGRGLQLLFYSVGIGQISSEVPQNLSASRPQDRQFILSSKKLLLSDSGFYLCAWTPQGDQPQHFGDGTRLSIL.

V usage is TRBV23-1 and J usage is TRBJ1-2; D is perhaps TRBD1 (6 bases). TRBV23-1 has ORF status, its function being uncertain. V shed 8 bases and J shed 3 bases, with 13 bases lying between them. This CDR3 has 13 residues. The CDR3 loop reads CASPRGFYYGYTF. The DNA of the CDR3 is TGCGCCAGCCCCAGGGGTTTCTACTATGGCTACACCTTC.

The chain combines TRBV7-2 with TRBJ2-7, with 10 bases matching TRBD1. CDR3 length: 15 residues. Unmatched junction bases numbered 6, after V lost 3 bases and J lost 4 bases. Germline V gives CDR1 SGHTA, CDR2 FQGNSA. CDR3 in amino acids: CASSLGQGKSYEQYF. CDR3 DNA: TGTGCCAGCAGCTTGGGACAGGGGAAAAGTTACGAGCAGTACTTC.

This chain links TRBV6-5 with TRBJ1-6, with no clear D. The V and J ends lost 0 bases and 5 bases respectively, with 11 bases between them. This CDR3 has 16 residues. CDR1 MNHEY and CDR2 SVGAGI come from the germline V gene. The CDR3 DNA follows: TGTGCCAGCAGTTACTCCGGGGTACGCCATAATTCACCCCTCCACTTT. This gives the protein CASSYSGVRHNSPLHF.

This chain joins TRBV5-8 and TRBJ1-1; D might be TRBD1 (6 bases). Trimming shortened V by 4 bases and J by 2 bases, and 12 bases separated the two germline ends. Germline V gives CDR1 SGHTS, CDR2 YDEGEE. This CDR3 contains 14 residues. The CDR3 nucleotides read TGTGCCAGCAGCCCCAGGGGCAGCAACACTGAAGCTTTCTTT. Translated, it gives CASSPRGSNTEAFF.

This clone was seen a few times. A junction end diverges from the germline sequence, so it may reflect a read error. V is TRBV11-2 and J is TRBJ2-5; TRBD1 might be the D (6 bases). The CDR3 is 14 residues long. Germline-derived CDR1 and CDR2 are SGHAT and FQNNGV. CDR3 DNA: TGTGCCAGCAGATTAGGGGGTCAGGGAGAGACCCAGTACTTC. The encoded protein is CASRLGGQGETQYF. The full variable domain, completed using reference TRBV11-2 and TRBJ2-5, is EAGVAQSPRYKIIEKRQSVAFWCNPISGHATLYWYQQILGQGPKLLIQFQNNGVVDDSQLPKDRFSAERLKGVDSTLKIQPAKLEDSAVYLCASRLGGQGETQYFGPGTRLLVL.

The chain links TRBV29-1 to TRBJ1-2, with D hard to call. Germline V gene lookup returns CDR1 SQVTM and CDR2 ANQGSEA. Deletions cut 6 bases from V and 0 bases from J, with 8 bases between. CDR3 length equals 12 residues. Here the CDR3 reads CSVDSANYGYTF. The CDR3 coding sequence is TGCAGCGTAGATTCAGCTAACTATGGCTACACCTTC.

The chain employs TRBV20-1 and TRBJ2-3; D is undetermined. Germline V gene data show CDR1 as DFQATT and CDR2 as SNEGSKA (reference sequence). V lost 5 bases and J 6 bases, leaving 9 bases between the germline ends. CDR3 length: 11 amino acids. CDR3 sequence (DNA): TGCAGTGCTTTGTTCATCGATACGCAGTATTTT. Its protein is CSALFIDTQYF.

The V gene is TRBV28, the J gene TRBJ1-5, with a weak D call TRBD1 (5 bases). Germline V lookup: CDR1 MDHEN, CDR2 SYDVKM. The V gene lost 5 bases and the J gene lost 1 base, with 12 bases spanning the gap. This CDR3 has 15 amino acids. CDR3 DNA: TGTGCCAGCAGTCCTCGGGGGAGGAGCAATCAGCCCCAGCATTTT. Its translation is CASSPRGRSNQPQHF.

The gene calls are TRBV10-1 and TRBJ1-6, with 11 positions matching TRBD1. In germline, CDR1 is WNHNN, CDR2 SYGVQD (reference sequence). V was pared by 6 bases and J by 9 bases, with 4 bases of the junction left unmatched. This CDR3 spans 14 amino acids. The CDR3 sequence is CASRDRGLFSPLHF. The CDR3 DNA sequence: TGCGCCAGCAGGGACAGGGGGCTATTTTCACCCCTCCACTTT.

The chain has TRBV12-5 and TRBJ1-1, with TRBD1 as a possible D gene (5 bases). Trimming left V 6 bases short and J 2 bases short, with 13 bases between. The length of the CDR3 is 14 residues. Germline V gives CDR1 LGHNT, CDR2 FRNRAP. This CDR3 reads CASGLNRGNTEAFF. The CDR3 bases are TGTGCTAGTGGCTTGAATAGGGGTAACACTGAAGCTTTCTTT.

The CDR3 coding sequence is TGTGCCAGCAGCTTACGACCAGGACAGGCGGGCTACACCTTC. Protein sequence: CASSLRPGQAGYTF. This chain links TRBV7-2 with TRBJ1-2; 7 bases line up with TRBD1. Looked up from germline, CDR1 is SGHTA and CDR2 is FQGNSA. J lost 8 bases, V lost 2 bases, and 8 bases had no gene match. This CDR3 comprises 14 residues.

This chain connects TRBV6-6 to TRBJ1-5; D is unresolved. The germline V and J ends were trimmed by 9 bases and 1 base, with 19 bases remaining between them. Germline CDR1 reads MNHNY; CDR2 reads SVGAGI (reference sequence). This CDR3 is 16 amino acids long. The CDR3 region is CARPPTRPGSNQPQHF. DNA for the CDR3: TGTGCCAGGCCACCGACGCGCCCCGGGAGCAATCAGCCCCAGCATTTT.

The rearrangement joins TRBV5-1 to TRBJ1-1; D not certain. V dropped 0 bases and J dropped 1 base, with 13 bases sitting between them. This CDR3 contains 16 residues. Germline CDR1 is SGHRS and CDR2 is YFSETQ. The CDR3 DNA sequence: TGCGCCAGCAGCTTGGTAACGGGAGTTTGGAACACTGAAGCTTTCTTT. Translated: CASSLVTGVWNTEAFF.

DNA of the CDR3: TGCGCCAGCAGCCATTCCCTAGAGAGGATCTATGGCTACACCTTC. Its protein is CASSHSLERIYGYTF. The chain has TRBV4-3 and TRBJ1-2; D not certain. V was clipped by 3 bases and J by 4 bases, with 15 bases between them. The V gene's germline CDR1 is LGHNA and CDR2 YSLEER. The CDR3 runs 15 residues.

The J gene is TRBJ2-2, the V gene TRBV5-6; D remains unclear. The length of the CDR3 is 11 residues. Germline CDR1 reads SGHDT; CDR2 reads YYEEEE. V lost 5 bases and J 5 bases, leaving 4 bases between the germline ends. CDR3 protein: CASRSTGELFF. The CDR3 nucleotides read TGTGCCAGCAGATCTACCGGGGAGCTGTTTTTT.

The rearrangement links TRBV6-5 to TRBJ1-6; 7 nucleotides match TRBD1. Per germline, CDR1 MNHEY and CDR2 SVGAGI. The trim removed 7 bases at V and 7 bases at J, leaving 7 bases unmatched. The CDR3 is 14 residues long. The CDR3 region is CASNRQGGNSPLHF. The CDR3 DNA reads as TGTGCCAGCAACAGACAGGGAGGCAATTCACCCCTCCACTTT.

The rearrangement uses TRBV18 and TRBJ2-2, with a possible D match to TRBD1 (6 bases). The CDR3 sequence is 15 residues long. V lost 5 bases and J lost 1, with 11 bases in between. Germline CDR1 and CDR2: KGHSH and LQKENI. Here the CDR3 reads CASSTTTGNTGELFF. The DNA for the CDR3 is TGTGCCAGCTCAACAACGACAGGGAACACCGGGGAGCTGTTTTTT.

J is TRBJ2-1 and V is TRBV11-2, with 11 nucleotides matching TRBD1. There are 15 residues in the CDR3. Germline V gives CDR1 SGHAT, CDR2 FQNNGV. The trim removed 3 bases at V and 4 bases at J, leaving 2 bases unmatched. CDR3 protein: CASSFGQGAYNEQFF. CDR3 nucleotide sequence: TGTGCCAGCAGCTTCGGACAGGGGGCTTACAATGAGCAGTTCTTC.

This sequence joins TRBV2 and TRBJ2-2; 7 nucleotides line up with TRBD1. The trim removed 7 bases at V and 6 bases at J, leaving 5 bases unmatched. The CDR3 covers 13 residues. Germline V gene data show CDR1 as SNHLY and CDR2 as FYNNEI. CDR3 DNA sequence: TGTGCCAGCACAGGGACAGACGCCGGGGAGCTGTTTTTT. This gives the protein CASTGTDAGELFF. The entire variable domain, with the rest obtained from reference TRBV2 and TRBJ2-2, is as follows: EPEVTQTPSHQVTQMGQEVILRCVPISNHLYFYWYRQILGQKVEFLVSFYNNEISEKSEIFDDQFSVERPDGSNFTLKIRSTKLEDSAMYFCASTGTDAGELFFGEGSRLTVL.

The chain links TRBV18 to TRBJ2-6; 8 nucleotides agree with TRBD1. The CDR3 extends over 16 amino acids. Trimming cost V 6 bases and J 1 base; bases outside gene matches: 5. Germline lookup yields CDR1 KGHSH and CDR2 LQKENI. In DNA, the CDR3 is TGTGCCAGCTCGCCGGGACAGGTTTCTGGGGCCAACGTCCTGACTTTC. Its protein product is CASSPGQVSGANVLTF.

Points on this clone: An end of the junction does not agree with germline; a read error may underlie this. The V gene is TRBV6-1, the J gene TRBJ2-3, with D unresolved. The germline V gene encodes CDR1 MNHNS and CDR2 SASEGT. The CDR3 totals 16 residues. CDR3 sequence: CAISDPVRGNTDTQYF. The CDR3 DNA is TGTGCCATCAGTGACCCGGTGAGAGGCAACACAGATACGCAGTATTTT.